This is a list of T cell receptor beta chains from one sample in a study of Ad26.COV2.S vaccination and SARS-CoV-2 variants. Repertoires were generated with immunoSEQ multiplex PCR, while TCRdb's copy carries only in-frame clones and drops some. The table shows some 340,000 clones, with just under 85% occurring only once. The material was peripheral blood, obtained in a trial of Ad26.COV2.S vaccine versus placebo. The receptors were gathered from a person between 18 and 65 years old who received the Ad26.COV2.S COVID-19 vaccine or a placebo. Each CDR3 is given with its conserved first and last residue. The D gene is left open where the match is weak. Size tells how often a clone was seen (once, few, many) or the class of an expanded clone, and some rows leave it out.

.	.	TRBJ1-2	TRBV3-1/TRBV3-2	CASSLGVVNYGYTF	TGTGCCAGCAGCCTAGGGGTGGTGAACTATGGCTACACCTTC
.	TRBD2	TRBJ2-2	TRBV10-3	CAISENPLLAGGNTGELFF	TGTGCCATCAGTGAGAACCCCCTTTTAGCGGGGGGGAACACCGGGGAGCTGTTTTTT
.	.	TRBJ2-2	TRBV3-1/TRBV3-2	CASSQDWGRGTGELFF	TGTGCCAGCAGCCAAGATTGGGGGCGCGGCACCGGGGAGCTGTTTTTT
.	.	TRBJ2-2	TRBV19	CASSKTAANTGELFF	TGTGCCAGTAGTAAGACGGCCGCGAACACCGGGGAGCTGTTTTTT
.	.	TRBJ1-1	TRBV28	CASSPWKDKNTEAFF	TGTGCCAGCAGTCCATGGAAGGACAAGAACACTGAAGCTTTCTTT
.	.	TRBJ1-1	TRBV5-6	CASSLQMNTEAFF	TGTGCCAGCAGCCTCCAAATGAACACTGAAGCTTTCTTT
.	TRBD1	TRBJ2-6	TRBV19	CASSSPGTAGANVLTF	TGTGCCAGTAGTTCTCCCGGGACAGCTGGGGCCAACGTCCTGACTTTC
few	.	TRBJ2-2	TRBV3-1/TRBV3-2	CASSQVRATGELFF	TGTGCCAGCAGCCAAGTCCGGGCCACCGGGGAGCTGTTTTTT
.	.	TRBJ2-7	TRBV27	CARRGAGCTYEQYF	TGTGCCAGGCGCGGGGCAGGCTGTACCTACGAGCAGTACTTC
.	TRBD1	TRBJ2-7	TRBV5-1	CASSLAGQRQGSEQYF	TGCGCCAGCAGCTTGGCAGGCCAACGACAGGGGAGCGAGCAGTACTTC
.	.	TRBJ2-5	TRBV30	CAWSVSLGGETQYF	TGTGCCTGGAGTGTTTCTCTCGGTGGAGAGACCCAGTACTTC
.	.	TRBJ2-3	TRBV13	CASSLPPGVRTDTQYF	TGTGCCAGCAGCTTACCCCCAGGGGTGAGGACAGATACGCAGTATTTT
.	.	TRBJ2-3	TRBV7-2	CASSSSGAYTQYF	TGTGCCAGCAGCTCCTCGGGGGCTTATACGCAGTATTTT
many	TRBD1	TRBJ2-7	TRBV5-1	CASNEQGANEQYF	TGCGCCAGCAACGAACAGGGGGCAAACGAGCAGTACTTC
many	.	TRBJ1-4	TRBV7-9	CASSPLGAGNEKLFF	TGTGCCAGCAGCCCCCTCGGTGCGGGGAATGAAAAACTGTTTTTT
.	TRBD1	TRBJ2-7	TRBV5-1	CASSLKTGTSYEQYF	TGCGCCAGCAGCCTAAAGACAGGGACATCCTACGAGCAGTACTTC
.	TRBD2	TRBJ2-1	TRBV9	CASSKRGDPYNEQFF	TGTGCCAGCAGCAAGCGGGGGGACCCTTACAATGAGCAGTTCTTC
.	.	TRBJ1-5	TRBV28	CASSRTVLNQPQHF	TGTGCCAGCAGCCGGACAGTCCTCAATCAGCCCCAGCATTTT
.	.	TRBJ1-4	TRBV28	CASSFRGRMFF	TGTGCCAGCAGTTTTCGGGGTCGGATGTTTTTT
few	.	TRBJ1-1	TRBV28	CASSTPGHPNTEAFF	TGTGCCAGCAGCACACCGGGACACCCGAACACTGAAGCTTTCTTT
.	.	TRBJ1-1	TRBV19	CASSILDPGGSAFF	TGTGCCAGTAGTATCTTAGATCCTGGGGGTTCGGCTTTCTTT
once	.	TRBJ2-2	TRBV10-1	CASSAGTGELFF	TGCGCCAGCAGCGCGGGGACCGGGGAGCTGTTTTTT
once	.	TRBJ1-2	TRBV7-9	CASSRLQDSRDVYGYTF	TGTGCCAGCAGCCGCCTACAGGACAGTCGGGATGTTTATGGCTACACCTTC
.	.	TRBJ1-2	TRBV11-2	CASSLDLLIGYTF	TGTGCCAGCAGCTTGGACCTACTGATTGGCTACACCTTC
.	.	TRBJ1-2	TRBV12-3/TRBV12-4	CASSFFPKEGYTF	TGTGCCAGCAGTTTTTTTCCGAAGGAGGGCTACACCTTC
.	TRBD1	TRBJ2-7	TRBV18	CASSPSTGGRYEQYF	TGTGCCAGCTCACCGAGTACAGGGGGCCGTTACGAGCAGTACTTC
many	.	TRBJ2-7	TRBV28	CASRPQGPWYYEQYF	TGTGCCAGCAGACCGCAGGGCCCCTGGTACTACGAGCAGTACTTC
few	TRBD1	TRBJ1-1	TRBV6-1	CASSERRTGGNTEAFF	TGTGCCAGCAGTGAAAGGAGGACAGGGGGTAACACTGAAGCTTTCTTT
.	TRBD1	TRBJ1-2	TRBV29-1	CSVVYRKRGNWTGEYGYTF	TGCAGCGTTGTTTACAGAAAACGCGGGAATTGGACAGGGGAATATGGCTACACCTTC
.	.	TRBJ1-4	TRBV5-5	CASSLGGATNEKLFF	TGTGCCAGCAGCTTGGGGGGTGCAACTAATGAAAAACTGTTTTTT
.	.	TRBJ2-1	TRBV11-2	CASSLLRGGPINEQFF	TGTGCCAGCAGCTTACTAAGGGGGGGTCCGATCAATGAGCAGTTCTTC
.	.	TRBJ1-1	TRBV11-3	CASSLGIAEAFF	TGTGCCAGCAGCTTAGGAATAGCGGAAGCTTTCTTT
.	TRBD2	TRBJ2-1	TRBV4-1	CASSRQEGTSGGYSYNEQFF	TGCGCCAGCAGCCGTCAAGAAGGGACTAGCGGGGGGTACTCCTACAATGAGCAGTTCTTC
.	.	TRBJ1-6	TRBV7-9	CASSLRGPLHF	TGTGCCAGCAGCTTACGGGGTCCCCTCCACTTT
.	.	TRBJ1-1	TRBV5-1	CASSLADANTEAFF	TGCGCCAGCAGCTTGGCAGACGCGAACACTGAAGCTTTCTTT
.	TRBD1	TRBJ2-7	TRBV6-6	CASIYRTGPYEQYF	TGTGCCAGCATCTACCGGACAGGACCCTACGAGCAGTACTTC
.	.	TRBJ2-1	TRBV27	CASRSRASGNEQFF	TGTGCCAGCAGATCCAGAGCCAGCGGTAATGAGCAGTTCTTC
.	.	TRBJ1-2	TRBV19	CASTKNRVGGLYGYTF	TGTGCCAGTACCAAAAACCGGGTAGGAGGGCTCTATGGCTACACCTTC
once	TRBD1	TRBJ1-2	TRBV29-1	CSVARGRLHGYTF	TGCAGCGTTGCTAGGGGGCGGCTCCATGGCTACACCTTC
.	TRBD2	TRBJ2-2	TRBV7-9	CASRASGITGELFF	TGTGCCAGCAGGGCTAGCGGGATAACCGGGGAGCTGTTTTTT
.	TRBD2	TRBJ2-3	TRBV6-6	CASSLSRASGGAGTQYF	TGTGCCAGCAGTCTAAGCAGGGCCAGCGGGGGGGCGGGTACGCAGTATTTT
few	TRBD1	TRBJ1-5	TRBV19	CASSANRGLSNQPQHF	TGTGCCAGTAGTGCCAACAGGGGACTGAGCAATCAGCCCCAGCATTTT
.	TRBD1	TRBJ2-2	TRBV2	CASSRDREGTGELFF	TGTGCCAGCTCCCGGGACAGGGAAGGGACCGGGGAGCTGTTTTTT
.	TRBD2	TRBJ2-3	TRBV5-1	CASSLISGGATDTQYF	TGCGCCAGCAGCTTAATTAGCGGGGGGGCCACAGATACGCAGTATTTT
.	.	TRBJ1-2	TRBV11-2	CASSLDQGLGYTF	TGTGCCAGCAGCTTAGATCAAGGGCTTGGCTACACCTTC
.	TRBD1	TRBJ2-6	TRBV6-1	CASSALGTGAHSGANVLTF	TGTGCCAGCAGTGCGCTGGGAACAGGGGCCCACTCTGGGGCCAACGTCCTGACTTTC
.	TRBD1	TRBJ2-2	TRBV2	CASSTQGSGELFF	TGTGCCAGCAGTACACAGGGGTCCGGGGAGCTGTTTTTT
.	TRBD1	TRBJ1-4	TRBV5-1	CASSSGQGNEKLFF	TGCGCCAGCAGCTCCGGACAGGGCAATGAAAAACTGTTTTTT
.	.	TRBJ1-6	TRBV2	CASRGNGDVIPLHF	TGTGCCAGCAGGGGTAATGGGGACGTTATCCCCCTCCACTTT
.	TRBD2	TRBJ2-1	TRBV7-6	CASSPVLAGVNEQFF	TGTGCCAGCAGCCCCGTTCTAGCGGGGGTAAATGAGCAGTTCTTC
.	.	TRBJ2-7	TRBV7-8	CASSLIRGDEQYF	TGTGCCAGCAGCTTAATCAGGGGGGATGAGCAGTACTTC
.	.	TRBJ2-1	TRBV6-5	CASSYREYNEQFF	TGTGCCAGCAGTTATCGAGAATACAATGAGCAGTTCTTC
.	.	TRBJ1-2	TRBV11-2	CASSLAENYGYTF	TGTGCCAGCAGCTTGGCGGAAAACTATGGCTACACCTTC
.	TRBD2	TRBJ2-1	TRBV7-8	CASSLSSGGEGRNEQFF	TGTGCCAGCAGCTTAAGTTCAGGCGGGGAGGGGAGGAATGAGCAGTTCTTC
.	.	TRBJ1-2	TRBV11-3	CASSLDSGPANYGYTF	TGTGCCAGCAGCTTAGACTCCGGGCCCGCTAACTATGGCTACACCTTC
.	.	TRBJ1-4	TRBV19	CASSRSGRDRWDEKLFF	TGTGCCAGTAGTAGATCGGGACGCGACCGGTGGGATGAAAAACTGTTTTTT
.	.	TRBJ2-7	TRBV18	CASSQSEGREQYF	TGTGCCAGCTCACAATCGGAGGGGCGCGAGCAGTACTTC
.	.	TRBJ2-7	TRBV14	CASSQAIRPEVPYEQYF	TGTGCCAGCAGCCAAGCAATACGGCCGGAGGTCCCCTACGAGCAGTACTTC
.	.	TRBJ2-7	TRBV5-1	CASSLGVTGQGEQYF	TGCGCCAGCAGCTTGGGGGTCACAGGGCAGGGCGAGCAGTACTTC
.	TRBD1	TRBJ2-5	TRBV6-5	CASRWTGSETQYF	TGTGCCAGCAGGTGGACAGGGAGTGAGACCCAGTACTTC